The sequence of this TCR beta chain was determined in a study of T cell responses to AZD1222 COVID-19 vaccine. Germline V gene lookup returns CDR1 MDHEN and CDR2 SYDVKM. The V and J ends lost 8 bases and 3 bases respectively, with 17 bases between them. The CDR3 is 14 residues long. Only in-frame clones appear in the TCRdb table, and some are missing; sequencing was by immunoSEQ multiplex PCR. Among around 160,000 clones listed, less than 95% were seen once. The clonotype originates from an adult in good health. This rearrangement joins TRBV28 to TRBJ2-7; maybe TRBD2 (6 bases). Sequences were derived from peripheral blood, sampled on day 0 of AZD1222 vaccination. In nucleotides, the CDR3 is TGTGCCAGCGCACCCCCCGGGACTCTCTACGAGCAGTACTTC. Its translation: CASAPPGTLYEQYF.